These 10 T cell receptor beta chains were sequenced from one sample in a study of blood T cells in healthy people across ages. A second PCR of 7 to 11 cycles used a sample-barcoded 5' primer and a J-beta primer mix. MiXCR, applied by TCRdb to the 5' RACE reads, yields one record per CDR3 protein. The sample has some 900,000 distinct CDR3 sequences, 29% seen once; the top ten hold around 15%. Input material: blood. These receptors were collected from a woman older than 75 in good health.

CDR3: CASSLLWRGGTTNEKLFF. Written as DNA, the CDR3 is TGCGCCAGCAGCTTGCTATGGAGGGGAGGCACAACTAATGAAAAACTGTTTTTT. This chain connects TRBV5-1 to TRBJ1-4; D may be TRBD1 (5 bases). The V gene lost 1 base and the J gene lost 0 bases, with 16 bases spanning the gap. This CDR3 comprises 18 residues. Germline CDR1 and CDR2: SGHRS and YFSETQ. The whole variable domain, remainder taken from reference TRBV5-1 and TRBJ1-4, is KAGVTQTPRYLIKTRGQQVTLSCSPISGHRSVSWYQQTPGQGLQFLFEYFSETQRNKGNFPGRFSGRQFSNSRSEMNVSTLELGDSALYLCASSLLWRGGTTNEKLFFGSGTQLSVL.

This clonotype was detected only a few times. The CDR3 DNA sequence: TGTGCCAGCAGCTTGGCAAATGGGGCGGTTGCTTATGGCTACACCTTC. Its protein product is CASSLANGAVAYGYTF. This rearrangement joins TRBV7-8 to TRBJ1-2; D might be TRBD1 (5 bases). There are 16 residues in the CDR3. V was clipped by 3 bases and J by 5 bases, with 19 bases between them. Germline lookup yields CDR1 SGHVS and CDR2 FQNEAQ. Drawing the rest from reference TRBV7-8 and TRBJ1-2, the complete variable domain is GAGVSQSPRYKVAKRGQDVALRCDPISGHVSLFWYQQALGQGPEFLTYFQNEAQLDKSGLPSDRFFAERPEGSVSTLKIQRTQQEDSAVYLCASSLANGAVAYGYTFGSGTRLTVV.

This clonotype was observed many times. The chain links TRBV7-2 to TRBJ2-5, with 9 positions matching TRBD1. V was clipped by 1 base and J by 5 bases; unmatched bases: 2. CDR3 size: 14 residues. Germline V gene data show CDR1 as SGHTA and CDR2 as FQGNSA. Here the CDR3 DNA reads TGTGCCAGCAGCTTAGTACAGGGGGCGGAGACCCAGTACTTC. It codes for CASSLVQGAETQYF.

In this sample, this clonotype turned up many times. This chain uses TRBV7-2 with TRBJ2-5, with TRBD2 as a possible D gene (6 bases). Germline V CDR1 and CDR2: SGHTA, FQGNSA. This CDR3 region has 15 residues. V was shortened by 5 bases and J by 4 bases, with 17 bases between the two germline ends. This chain's CDR3 is CASSPLSSARETQYF. The CDR3 DNA is TGTGCCAGCAGCCCGCTCTCTAGCGCGCGAGAGACCCAGTACTTC.

Note on this clonotype: A read error may explain this, as a much larger clone is one base away. The chain is built from TRBV4-3 and TRBJ2-7, with 11 positions matching TRBD2. The closer fit of TRBJ2-4 to the DNA end suggests the J call may be wrong. The CDR3 is made up of 18 amino acids. CDR1 and CDR2 from the germline V gene are LGHNA and YSLEER. The CDR3 sequence: CASSQDNLRLAGGGIQYF. CDR3 nucleotide sequence: TGCGCCAGCAGCCAGGACAATCTGCGCCTAGCGGGGGGAGGCATTCAGTACTTC.

With respect to this clonotype: Just one base apart from a much larger clone, this may be a read error. This sequence joins TRBV24-1 and TRBJ1-2, with TRBD1 as a possible D gene (5 bases). V lost 8 bases and J lost 3, with 24 bases in between. The CDR3 loop spans 17 amino acids. CDR1 KGHDR and CDR2 SFDVKD come from the germline V gene. CDR3 sequence: CATTGCGDSLIDYGYTF. CDR3 sequence (DNA): TGTGCCACCACCGGATGTGGGGACTCCCTTATTGACTATGGCTACACCTTC.

This clonotype turned up a few times. This sequence joins TRBV6-2 or TRBV6-3 and TRBJ1-5; unclear D gene. V was pared by 7 bases and J by 4 bases, with 11 bases between. Germline V lookup: CDR1 MNHEY, CDR2 SVGEGT. The CDR3 consists of 13 residues. In DNA, the CDR3 is TGTGCCAGCAAGGGCGCGGGGAATCAGCCCCAGCATTTT. Amino acid sequence: CASKGAGNQPQHF.

On this clonotype itself: A much larger clone lies one base from this, so it may be a read error. The chain employs TRBV29-1 and TRBJ2-5; TRBD1 matches at 7 bases. Germline CDR1 and CDR2: SQVTM and ANQGSEA. This CDR3 contains 12 residues. V shed 4 bases and J 11 bases; nucleotides not matched to a gene: 10. The CDR3 nucleotides read TGCAGCGTTGGCAGGGGGTACAATGAGCAGTACTTC. Amino acids: CSVGRGYNEQYF.

The chain joins TRBV20-1 to TRBJ2-3; 10 bases fit TRBD2. The CDR3 loop spans 16 amino acids. CDR1 DFQATT and CDR2 SNEGSKA come from the germline V gene (reference sequence). The J segment lost 3 bases and the V segment lost 5 bases, leaving 11 bases of the junction unmatched. CDR3 in amino acids: CSAGGLAGARTDTQYF. As DNA, the CDR3 is TGCAGTGCTGGAGGGCTAGCGGGGGCCAGGACAGATACGCAGTATTTT.

The table lists this clonotype with many counts. The V and J genes are TRBV4-3 and TRBJ1-2; no firm D call. This CDR3 is 15 amino acids long. Trimming removed 1 base at V and 6 bases at J, with 15 bases between. Germline-derived CDR1 and CDR2 are LGHNA and YSLEER. The CDR3 region is CASSQGVGSVNGYTF. The CDR3, as DNA: TGCGCCAGCAGCCAAGGTGTAGGGAGCGTGAATGGCTACACCTTC.